This TCR beta chain emerged from a study of OX40 agonist ivuxolimab in advanced cancers. Background for the entire study: The costimulatory receptor OX40 (CD134) was targeted by ivuxolimab, a fully human IgG2 agonistic monoclonal antibody. Intravenous ivuxolimab was administered to patients every 2 weeks at six dose levels: 0.01, 0.1, 0.3, 1.5, 3 and 10 mg/kg. Of the roughly 50 dose-escalation patients, hepatocellular carcinoma was present in approximately 20, melanoma in roughly 15, renal cell carcinoma in 9 and head and neck cancer in 9. A male proportion of 75% to 85% and a mean age of approximately 60 years, ranging from 23 to 79, were recorded for the dose-escalation cohort. Prior anti-PD-1, anti-PD-L1 or anti-CTLA-4 therapy was permitted, and checkpoint inhibitors had been received by around 40% of dose-escalation patients. Partial responses occurred in three dose-escalation patients, of whom one had hepatocellular carcinoma and two had cutaneous melanoma. Peripheral TCRbeta sequencing was intended to test whether TCR sequence diversity was altered and clonal T-cell expansion was caused by ivuxolimab. The monotherapy dose-escalation portion (N ≈ 57 patients) of the phase I ivuxolimab trial is reported in the paper. Beyond this particular receptor, the publication reports: In the 0.1-3.0 mg/kg groups, partial responders had among the lowest normalized peripheral clonal expansion, particularly in CD8+ T cells. Low levels of normalized T-cell clonal expansion were also seen in some nonresponding patients. At doses of 0.1 to 3.0 mg/kg, clonal expansion of both CD4+ and CD8+ T cells in blood was seen between baseline and week 6. On average, CD8+ T cells showed more expanded clones than CD4+ T cells after ivuxolimab. The antigen specificity of the clonally expanded peripheral T cells was not determined.

For sequencing of the TCRbeta CDR3 region, genomic DNA was extracted from the sorted cells. The immunoSEQ Assay was used to sequence the TCRbeta CDR3 regions. TCRdb carries this immuneACCESS record with in-frame sequences only. Its versions omit some clonotypes, under half of them owing to an unresolved V gene in the studies checked, with the rest unexplained. In all, the sample holds under 8,500 clones, and more than 60% of those were seen once. About 16% of the sample is in the top ten clones. The CDR3 spans 16 residues, from the cysteine through the phenylalanine. The DNA shown is the 48-base CDR3, in frame from base 1. V lost 0 bases and J lost 6 bases; the stretch between them is 16 bases long. The CDR1 and CDR2 encoded by the germline V gene are SGHRS and YFSETQ. The trial excluded patients who had a history of autoimmune disease or were on systemic immunosuppression. Peripheral blood for TCR sequencing was drawn from every dose cohort at baseline, at cycle 4 day 1 and at cycle 7 day 1. Samples were obtained from an open-label, multicenter, first-in-human phase I dose-escalation trial of ivuxolimab. Adults with locally advanced or metastatic melanoma, renal cell carcinoma, hepatocellular carcinoma or head and neck squamous cell carcinoma were enrolled in the trial. CD4+ and CD8+ T cells were sorted separately from peripheral blood before TCR sequencing.

Concerning this clone itself: Its antigen remains undetermined. The sample holds no much larger clone one base away, and base qualities are not on file.

The material was CD4+ or CD8+ T cells sorted from blood, obtained in a trial of the OX40 agonist ivuxolimab. This receptor was obtained from an adult with an advanced solid tumor such as melanoma, head and neck, liver or kidney cancer. This sequence uses TRBV5-1 and TRBJ1-5; TRBD1 is possibly the D segment (6 matching bases). Here the CDR3 is given as CASSLAVRGEGQPQHF. The sequenced DNA is TGCGCCAGCAGCTTGGCCGTCAGGGGAGAGGGTCAGCCCCAGCATTTT.